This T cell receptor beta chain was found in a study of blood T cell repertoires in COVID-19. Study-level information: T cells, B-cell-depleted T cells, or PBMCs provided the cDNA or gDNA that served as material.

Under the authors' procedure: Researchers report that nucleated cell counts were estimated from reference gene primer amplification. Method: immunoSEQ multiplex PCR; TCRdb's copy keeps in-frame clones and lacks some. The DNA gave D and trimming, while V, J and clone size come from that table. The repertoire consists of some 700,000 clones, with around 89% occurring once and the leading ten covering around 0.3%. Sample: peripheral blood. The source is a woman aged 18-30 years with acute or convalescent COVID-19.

CDR3 protein: CASSQDTPQGGEKLFF. CDR3 sequence (DNA): TGTGCCAGCAGCCAAGATACCCCGCAGGGGGGTGAAAAACTGTTTTTT. The chain joins TRBV3-1 (or the pseudogene TRBV3-2) to TRBJ1-4, with 7 bases aligning to TRBD1. The germline CDR1 and CDR2 sequences are LGHDT and YNNKEL (reference sequence). The CDR3 loop spans 16 amino acids. Trimming at V came to 0 bases and at J to 7 bases, leaving 8 bases not matched to a gene.